A single sample gave rise to the 13 T cell receptor beta chains below, sequenced in a study of T-cell memory formation after mild COVID-19. MiXCR, run by TCRdb on the 5' RACE reads, gives a single entry per CDR3 protein. Among tens of thousands of distinct CDR3 sequences listed, 16% were seen once. What was sequenced was PBMCs or a T cell subset sorted from them (not recorded which). The receptor set was obtained from an adult woman who had mild COVID-19 (a few samples of this study predate the infection). Cell type and time point are not known.

The genes are TRBV7-3 and TRBJ2-4, with D possibly TRBD2 on 6 matching bases. V lost 4 bases and J lost 8, with 12 bases in between. CDR1 is SGHTA and CDR2 is FQGTGA in the germline V gene. This CDR3 is 13 amino acids long. The CDR3 sequence: CASSWAEGDIQYF. The CDR3, as DNA: TGTGCCAGCAGCTGGGCGGAGGGCGACATTCAGTACTTC. Based on the CDR3 plus reference TRBV7-3 and TRBJ2-4, the full variable domain is GAGVSQTPSNKVTEKGKYVELRCDPISGHTALYWYRQSLGQGPEFLIYFQGTGAADDSGLPNDRFFAVRPEGSVSTLKIQRTERGDSAVYLCASSWAEGDIQYFGAGTRLSVL.

This clonotype was picked up a small number of times. This sequence joins TRBV5-1 and TRBJ2-3; D not resolved. Per the germline V gene, CDR1 is SGHRS and CDR2 is YFSETQ. The CDR3 runs 16 residues. Trimming left V 3 bases short and J 1 base short, with 15 bases between. The CDR3 sequence: CASSSLPDSRTDTQYF. CDR3 nucleotides: TGCGCCAGCAGCTCTCTTCCTGACTCGCGCACAGATACGCAGTATTTT.

This clonotype came up a few times. The chain is built from TRBV7-3 and TRBJ2-5; 10 positions agree with TRBD2. The V segment lost 1 base and the J segment 5 bases; nucleotides outside the gene matches: 7. The germline gives CDR1 SGHTA, CDR2 FQGTGA. The CDR3 contains 16 residues. The CDR3 spells CASSLIATSGFETQYF. The DNA of the CDR3 is TGTGCCAGCAGCTTAATAGCGACTAGCGGGTTCGAGACCCAGTACTTC.

This clonotype was seen a handful of times. V and J are TRBV4-3 and TRBJ2-7; D is undetermined. Germline values: CDR1 LGHNA, CDR2 YSLEER. Trimming shortened V by 1 base and J by 3 bases, and 13 bases separated the two germline ends. This CDR3 contains 15 residues. The CDR3 region has the DNA TGCGCCAGCAGCCAAGTGTATGAGTCGAGCTACGAGCAGTACTTC. This encodes CASSQVYESSYEQYF.

This chain connects TRBV7-2 to TRBJ2-7, with D unresolved. Trimming left V 5 bases short and J 7 bases short, with 12 bases between. Germline V lookup: CDR1 SGHTA, CDR2 FQGNSA. The CDR3 runs 12 residues. CDR3 loop: CASSGSGREQYF. In nucleotides, the CDR3 is TGTGCCAGCAGCGGTAGTGGGCGTGAGCAGTACTTC.

This chain uses TRBV4-1 with TRBJ2-1; 10 positions agree with TRBD2. The CDR3 sequence is 18 residues long. Trimming cost V 2 bases and J 4 bases; bases outside gene matches: 11. Germline CDR1 reads MGHRA; CDR2 reads YSYEKL. This chain's CDR3 is CASSQPASGGLTYNEQFF. The CDR3 nucleotides read TGCGCCAGCAGCCAACCTGCTAGCGGGGGCCTTACTTACAATGAGCAGTTCTTC.

There are a few counts of this clonotype. The chain recombines TRBV29-1 with TRBJ2-3, with a possible D match to TRBD1 (5 bases). V lost 2 bases to trimming and J lost 0 bases, with 9 bases between them. Germline-derived CDR1 and CDR2 are SQVTM and ANQGSEA. The CDR3 loop spans 14 amino acids. In DNA, the CDR3 is TGCAGCGTTGAAAAAGACAGTAGCACAGATACGCAGTATTTT. Its translation is CSVEKDSSTDTQYF.

This clonotype came up many times. The CDR3 reads CASSLGGGEQFF. CDR3 DNA: TGTGCCAGCAGTCTAGGGGGCGGTGAGCAGTTCTTC. The chain links TRBV6-5 to TRBJ2-1, with TRBD1 matching over 7 bases. Germline V lookup: CDR1 MNHEY, CDR2 SVGAGI. The CDR3 loop spans 12 amino acids. V shed 5 bases and J 9 bases; nucleotides not matched to a gene: 4.

The chain couples TRBV25-1 to TRBJ2-7, with 9 bases lining up with TRBD1. V lost 4 bases to trimming and J lost 3 bases; unmatched junction nucleotides: 7. The CDR3 loop spans 15 amino acids. Germline CDR1 reads MGHDK; CDR2 reads SYGVNS. This CDR3 reads CASSGGDRDDYEQYF. CDR3 in DNA: TGTGCCAGCAGTGGAGGGGACAGGGATGACTACGAGCAGTACTTC.

A few counts support this clonotype. The J gene is TRBJ2-2, the V gene TRBV4-1; no clear D gene. This CDR3 is built from 14 residues. Per germline, CDR1 MGHRA and CDR2 YSYEKL. V was clipped by 1 base and J by 7 bases, with 10 bases between them. For the CDR3, the DNA is TGCGCCAGCAGCCAAGTGGGCGGAATCGGGGAGCTGTTTTTT. Amino acid sequence: CASSQVGGIGELFF.

This clonotype turned up a few times. The genes are TRBV6-2 or TRBV6-3 and TRBJ2-5; perhaps TRBD2 as D (6 bases). Per the germline V gene, CDR1 is MNHEY and CDR2 is SVGEGT. This CDR3 comprises 13 residues. V was shortened by 2 bases and J by 4 bases, with 8 bases between the two germline ends. The CDR3 loop reads CASSYGGPETQYF. The CDR3, as DNA: TGTGCCAGCAGTTACGGAGGGCCAGAGACCCAGTACTTC.

This clonotype was observed at least ten times. The CDR3 loop is CASSLRREDEKLFF. CDR3 DNA sequence: TGTGCCAGCAGTCTCCGGAGGGAAGATGAAAAACTGTTTTTT. The chain links TRBV7-9 to TRBJ1-4, with D uncertain. V was trimmed by 6 bases and J by 6 bases, leaving 14 bases between them. The CDR3 extends over 14 amino acids. Germline V gene lookup returns CDR1 SEHNR and CDR2 FQNEAQ (reference sequence). Drawing the rest from reference TRBV7-9 and TRBJ1-4, the complete variable domain is DTGVSQNPRHKITKRGQNVTFRCDPISEHNRLYWYRQTLGQGPEFLTYFQNEAQLEKSRLLSDRFSAERPKGSFSTLEIQRTEQGDSAMYLCASSLRREDEKLFFGSGTQLSVL.

This clonotype turned up a few times. The V gene is TRBV5-1, the J gene TRBJ2-7, with TRBD1 matching 9 bases. J gave up 6 bases and V 3 bases, and 1 base lay outside the gene matches. Germline CDR1 and CDR2: SGHRS and YFSETQ. The CDR3 is 12 residues long. The CDR3 nucleotides are TGCGCCAGCAGCTCGACAGGGGGCGAGCAGTACTTC. This gives the protein CASSSTGGEQYF.